Below are 18 T cell receptor beta chains sequenced from a single sample in a study of T-cell memory formation after mild COVID-19. TCRdb independently ran MiXCR on the 5' RACE reads; one entry per CDR3 protein. The sample has some 310,000 distinct CDR3 sequences, around 20% seen once. Sequencing was carried out using PBMCs or a T cell subset sorted from them (not recorded which). These receptors were collected from a man aged 18 to 29 who had mild COVID-19 (a few samples of this study predate the infection). Cell type and time point are not known.

This clonotype was counted between two and nine times. V usage is TRBV6-5 and J usage is TRBJ2-7; TRBD1 is a possible D gene (5 bases). Per germline, CDR1 MNHEY and CDR2 SVGAGI. Trimming shortened V by 6 bases and J by 4 bases, and 10 bases separated the two germline ends. The CDR3 has 12 residues. For the CDR3, the DNA is TGTGCCAGCAGCTACCAGGGATACGAGCAGTACTTC. The encoded protein is CASSYQGYEQYF.

A few counts support this clonotype. The chain combines TRBV12-3 or TRBV12-4 with TRBJ1-1; TRBD1 aligns across 10 bases. The CDR3 covers 13 residues. Trimming took 4 bases from V and 8 from J; bases not matched to a gene: 4. The CDR3 nucleotides are TGTGCCAGCAGTTCAAGGGACAGGGGAGAAGCTTTCTTT. Translating it yields CASSSRDRGEAFF.

The chain combines TRBV20-1 with TRBJ1-2; 7 nucleotides match TRBD1. The CDR3 runs 12 residues. V was pared by 5 bases and J by 3 bases, with 3 bases of the junction left unmatched. Germline V gene lookup returns CDR1 DFQATT and CDR2 SNEGSKA (reference sequence). The chain's CDR3 is CSAVDRDYGYTF. CDR3 coding DNA: TGCAGTGCTGTTGACAGGGACTATGGCTACACCTTC.

This clonotype was seen a few times. V usage is TRBV6-2 or TRBV6-3 and J usage is TRBJ2-5, with a weak D call TRBD2 (5 bases). The CDR3 extends over 13 amino acids. Germline CDR1 MNHEY, CDR2 SVGEGT. V lost 2 bases and J 2 bases, leaving 6 bases between the germline ends. For the CDR3, the DNA is TGTGCCAGCAGTTACGGACTTCAAGAGACCCAGTACTTC. Translating gives CASSYGLQETQYF.

This chain connects TRBV19 to TRBJ1-5; D ambiguous. CDR1 LNHDA and CDR2 SQIVND come from the germline V gene (reference sequence). The CDR3 covers 13 residues. The V end lost 5 bases, the J end lost 6 bases, and 11 bases lay between the germline ends. CDR3 amino acids: CASSLQRTQPQHF. The CDR3 nucleotides are TGTGCCAGTAGTCTACAGCGTACTCAGCCCCAGCATTTT. The whole variable domain, filled in from reference TRBV19 and TRBJ1-5, reads DGGITQSPKYLFRKEGQNVTLSCEQNLNHDAMYWYRQDPGQGLRLIYYSQIVNDFQKGDIAEGYSVSREKKESFPLTVTSAQKNPTAFYLCASSLQRTQPQHFGDGTRLSIL.

In its sample, this clonotype was seen a few times. The rearrangement links TRBV5-8 to TRBJ2-1, with D possibly TRBD1 on 6 matching bases. The CDR3 totals 16 residues. The V gene lost 4 bases and the J gene lost 0 bases, with 14 bases spanning the gap. Per the germline V gene, CDR1 is SGHTS and CDR2 is YDEGEE. CDR3 bases: TGTGCCAGCAGCCCGTTTAGGGGGAGCTCCTACAATGAGCAGTTCTTC. Its protein product is CASSPFRGSSYNEQFF. The whole variable domain, remainder taken from reference TRBV5-8 and TRBJ2-1, is EAGVTQSPTHLIKTRGQQATLRCSPISGHTSVYWYQQALGLGLQFLLWYDEGEERNRGNFPPRFSGRQFPNYSSELNVNALELEDSALYLCASSPFRGSSYNEQFFGPGTRLTVL.

This clonotype was counted between two and nine times. V gene TRBV5-1 combines with J gene TRBJ2-1, with D uncertain. The CDR3 spans 13 residues. Germline CDR1 reads SGHRS; CDR2 reads YFSETQ. V was pared by 4 bases and J by 10 bases, with 15 bases between. CDR3 nucleotides: TGCGCCAGCAGCAGCCCCTCCACGGTAGAGCAGTTCTTC. Its protein is CASSSPSTVEQFF.

The V and J genes are TRBV27 and TRBJ1-1; perhaps TRBD1 as D (5 bases). The germline V and J ends were trimmed by 2 bases and 4 bases, with 8 bases remaining between them. CDR1 is MNHEY and CDR2 is SMNVEV in the germline V gene (reference sequence). The CDR3 has 13 amino acids. The CDR3 region has the DNA TGTGCCAGCAGTTTAGTGAGGGGCACTGAAGCTTTCTTT. Its translation: CASSLVRGTEAFF.

This clonotype was seen a handful of times. The rearrangement joins TRBV10-2 to TRBJ1-2, with D maybe TRBD1 (5 bases). The length of the CDR3 is 15 residues. Trimming cost V 2 bases and J 4 bases, with 14 bases left between them. CDR1 is WSHSY, CDR2 SAAADI, per germline. The CDR3 DNA reads TGCGCCAGCAGTGAGGCCCAGGGAAACAGCTATGGCTACACCTTC. Its protein is CASSEAQGNSYGYTF.

This clonotype came up a few times. V is TRBV7-6 and J is TRBJ1-4; TRBD1 is a possible D gene (6 bases). Germline CDR1 and CDR2: SGHVS and FNYEAQ. Trimming took off 4 bases at V and 5 bases at J, with 14 bases between the two ends. CDR3 size: 15 residues. In nucleotides, the CDR3 is TGTGCCAGCAGCTCCTCAGACAGGCTGAATGAAAAACTGTTTTTT. It encodes CASSSSDRLNEKLFF.

This clonotype was seen a handful of times. This chain joins TRBV25-1 and TRBJ2-3, with 8 nucleotides matching TRBD1. The V gene's germline CDR1 is MGHDK and CDR2 SYGVNS. The CDR3 has 15 residues. Losses at the gene ends were 8 bases for V and 5 bases for J; bases not matched to a gene: 12. The CDR3 coding sequence is TGTGCCAGCTCCAAATCCGGGACAGGCTTAGATACGCAGTATTTT. This translates into CASSKSGTGLDTQYF.

This clonotype was seen only a few times. The rearrangement links TRBV7-3 to TRBJ2-3, with TRBD2 matching over 8 bases. V lost 2 bases, J lost 5 bases, and 9 bases stayed unmatched. Germline CDR1 and CDR2: SGHTA and FQGTGA. This CDR3 region has 16 residues. CDR3 loop: CASSLAARGAGDTQYF. The CDR3 coding sequence is TGTGCCAGCAGCTTAGCGGCGCGGGGGGCCGGAGATACGCAGTATTTT.

This clonotype was seen only a few times. The chain combines TRBV5-1 with TRBJ2-3; D could derive from TRBD1 or TRBD2 (5 bases each). V was clipped by 4 bases and J by 0 bases, with 12 bases between them. CDR3 length equals 15 residues. CDR1 is SGHRS, CDR2 YFSETQ, per germline. The CDR3, as DNA: TGCGCCAGCAGCCCTTCCCGGGACAGCACAGATACGCAGTATTTT. This sequence encodes CASSPSRDSTDTQYF.

The gene calls are TRBV5-1 and TRBJ2-7; D perhaps matches TRBD1 (7 bases). The CDR3 runs 15 residues. Trimming removed 2 bases from V and 6 bases from J, with 18 bases in between. Germline values: CDR1 SGHRS, CDR2 YFSETQ. CDR3 in amino acids: CASSFVYGGGGEQYF. The CDR3, as DNA: TGCGCCAGCAGCTTTGTGTACGGAGGGGGCGGCGAGCAGTACTTC.

Only a few counts were recorded for this clonotype. The chain joins TRBV6-6 to TRBJ1-2; no reliable D call. Trimming took off 4 bases at V and 5 bases at J, with 14 bases between the two ends. The CDR3 is 14 amino acids. Per the germline V gene, CDR1 is MNHNY and CDR2 is SVGAGI (reference sequence). The CDR3 bases are TGTGCCAGCAGTTCCCCGGACGAGGCTTATGGCTACACCTTC. Translated, it gives CASSSPDEAYGYTF.

This clonotype was found a few times. CDR3 bases: TGCGCCAGCAGCTTGGAGGGATCACGCGGCTACACCTTC. Translated: CASSLEGSRGYTF. The chain employs TRBV5-1 and TRBJ1-2; D unresolved. Germline-derived CDR1 and CDR2 are SGHRS and YFSETQ. The CDR3 consists of 13 residues. V was shortened by 0 bases and J by 8 bases, with 11 bases between the two germline ends.

This clonotype was picked up a small number of times. This sequence joins TRBV12-3 or TRBV12-4 and TRBJ1-2, with a possible D match to TRBD1 (5 bases). V was pared by 2 bases and J by 5 bases, with 9 bases between. The CDR3 has 13 residues. The CDR3 nucleotides read TGTGCCAGCAGTTTATTGGCAGGGTATGGCTACACCTTC. This sequence encodes CASSLLAGYGYTF.

This chain links TRBV4-3 with TRBJ2-1, with TRBD2 matching 9 bases. This CDR3 is 19 amino acids long. With 0 bases clipped from V and 6 bases from J, the junction kept 15 bases outside the gene matches. The germline gives CDR1 LGHNA, CDR2 YSLEER. CDR3 bases: TGCGCCAGCAGCCAAGATTTTGTGAGCGGGGGGCTCCCGGGCAATGAGCAGTTCTTC. It codes for CASSQDFVSGGLPGNEQFF.